This T cell receptor beta chain comes out of a study of T cell responses to AZD1222 COVID-19 vaccine (TCRdb year 2021). A note on the overall study: TCR sequencing covered roughly 230 trial participants: 200 to 220 given two doses of AZD1222 and 26 given two doses of MenACWY control vaccine. Trial participants were enrolled by age into subgroups of 18-55, 56-69 and 70-plus years, and around 140, 26 and 57 TCR-sequenced participants, respectively, were included in these subgroups. Broad study findings and their caveats: After two AZD1222 doses, both the breadth and the depth of spike-specific TCRs were significantly higher than at day 0 and than in MenACWY recipients. The 56-69-year group was small, and its depth increase did not reach significance, likely because of low power. Because no samples from the day 14 peak response were available, repertoires could be characterized only after the peak T cell response. Most participants were white British and females outnumbered males, and the authors suggested that clonal diversity may have been underestimated. Conclusions about previously exposed vaccinees are limited, since just 6 or 7 AZD1222 recipients were seropositive for SARS-CoV-2 at baseline. Nearly half of unique spike-specific TCRs reportedly recognized epitopes outside regions mutated in the B.1.351 and B.1.1.7 variants. The vaccine-associated CD4 TCRs covered the entire spike protein, and the dominant responses fell in regions 160-218 and 743-854.

The CDR3 regions of human TCRbeta chains were analyzed by immunosequencing. The published analysis was carried out like this. Repertoire TCRs were matched against a reference library of SARS-CoV-2-specific TCRs generated with the MIRA antigen-specificity platform. Breadth was defined as the fraction of unique TCRs that were SARS-CoV-2-associated, and depth was defined as the fraction of total T cells that were SARS-CoV-2-associated. Each spike-specific TCR was assigned to its reactive spike region and to a CD4 or CD8 class using the MIRA data. Log10-transformed breadth and depth values were compared by one-way ANOVA with Sidak's multiple comparisons tests. TCRdb mirrors the immuneACCESS table, restricted to in-frame sequences. Some clones are absent from its copies; in checked studies, under half trace to an unresolved V gene, and the reason for the others is unknown. The DNA was the basis for D and trimming; V, J and clone size are from that table. Present in this sample are 190,000 or so clones, approximately 93% of which were seen just once. The top ten clonotypes cover about 3.5% of the sample.

A distance of 12 bases separates the germline ends of V and J, which lose 3 bases and 2 bases respectively. Inclusive of the bounding cysteine and phenylalanine, the CDR3 is 15 residues long. The read is trimmed to its CDR3 DNA, 45 bases read in frame from base 1. According to the germline V gene, CDR1 reads SGHTA and CDR2 reads FQGNSA. Concerning this clone: Its cognate antigen has yet to be identified. No clone much larger than this one lies a single base away; base qualities are absent.

Explained via the paper, the time point label denotes: about 28 days (+/-7) after the second vaccine dose. Because spike-specific TCR depth and breadth did not differ between the two schedules, AZD1222 recipients who got a second dose at roughly 4 weeks were pooled with those who got a second dose at roughly 12 weeks. Vaccinee samples were obtained from the UK trials COV001 and COV002, which included a single-blind randomized controlled phase 2/3 trial of AZD1222 (ChAdOx1 nCoV-19) in healthy adults. Trial participant PBMC samples were collected at day 0 and day 28 after the second dose for TCRbeta chain sequencing.

Sample: peripheral blood, taken 28 days after the second AZD1222 dose. In this chain, TRBV7-2 is recombined with TRBJ2-3; no confident D gene assignment can be made. The source is an adult who received the AZD1222 COVID-19 vaccine. The CDR3 is CASSFIGRDTDTQYF. The DNA is TGTGCCAGCAGCTTCATAGGAAGGGACACAGATACGCAGTATTTT.